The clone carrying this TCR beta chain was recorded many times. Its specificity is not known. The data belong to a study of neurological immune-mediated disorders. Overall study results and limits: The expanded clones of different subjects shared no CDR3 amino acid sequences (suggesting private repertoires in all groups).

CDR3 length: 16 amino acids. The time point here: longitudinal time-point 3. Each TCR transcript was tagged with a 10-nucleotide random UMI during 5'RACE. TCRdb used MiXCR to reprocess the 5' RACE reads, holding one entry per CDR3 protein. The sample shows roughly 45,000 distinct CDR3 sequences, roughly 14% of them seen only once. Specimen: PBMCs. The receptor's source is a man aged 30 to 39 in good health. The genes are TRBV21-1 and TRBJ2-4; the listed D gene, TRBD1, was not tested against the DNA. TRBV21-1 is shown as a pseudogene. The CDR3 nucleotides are TGTGCCAGCAGCACATACAGGGGAAGGGGTAAAAACATTCAGTACTTC. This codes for CASSTYRGRGKNIQYF.